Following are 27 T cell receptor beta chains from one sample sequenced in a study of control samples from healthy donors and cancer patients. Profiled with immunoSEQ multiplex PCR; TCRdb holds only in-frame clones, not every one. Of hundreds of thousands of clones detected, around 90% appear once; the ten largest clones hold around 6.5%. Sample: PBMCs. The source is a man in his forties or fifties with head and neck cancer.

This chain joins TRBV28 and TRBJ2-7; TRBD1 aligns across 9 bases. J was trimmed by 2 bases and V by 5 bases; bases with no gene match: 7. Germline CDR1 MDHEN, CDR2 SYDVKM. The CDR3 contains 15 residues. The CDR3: CASSLTGTGTYEQYF. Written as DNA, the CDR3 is TGTGCCAGCAGTCTCACCGGGACAGGGACCTACGAGCAGTACTTC.

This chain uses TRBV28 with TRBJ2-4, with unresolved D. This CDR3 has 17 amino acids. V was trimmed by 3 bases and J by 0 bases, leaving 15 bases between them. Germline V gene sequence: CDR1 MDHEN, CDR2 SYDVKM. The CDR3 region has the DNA TGTGCCAGCAGTTTCCCCGCACCTATGGGAGCCAAAAACATTCAGTACTTC. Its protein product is CASSFPAPMGAKNIQYF.

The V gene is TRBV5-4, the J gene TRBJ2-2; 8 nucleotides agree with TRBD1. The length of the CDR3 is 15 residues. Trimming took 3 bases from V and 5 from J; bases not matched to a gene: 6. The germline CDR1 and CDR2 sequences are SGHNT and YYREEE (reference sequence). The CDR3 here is CASSSQGAETGELFF. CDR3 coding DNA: TGTGCCAGCAGCTCGCAGGGGGCAGAGACCGGGGAGCTGTTTTTT.

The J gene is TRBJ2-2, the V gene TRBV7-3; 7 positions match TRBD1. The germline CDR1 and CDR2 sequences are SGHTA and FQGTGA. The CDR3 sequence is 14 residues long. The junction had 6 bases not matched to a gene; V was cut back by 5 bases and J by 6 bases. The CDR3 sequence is CASSPQGIAGELFF. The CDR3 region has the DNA TGTGCCAGCAGCCCACAGGGGATCGCCGGGGAGCTGTTTTTT.

Written as DNA, the CDR3 is TGCAGCGTTGAAGACCAGGCAGTGGGGGGCTACACCTTC. This codes for CSVEDQAVGGYTF. The chain couples TRBV29-1 to TRBJ1-2; unclear D gene. V was clipped by 0 bases and J by 8 bases, with 13 bases between them. There are 13 residues in the CDR3. The germline V gene encodes CDR1 SQVTM and CDR2 ANQGSEA.

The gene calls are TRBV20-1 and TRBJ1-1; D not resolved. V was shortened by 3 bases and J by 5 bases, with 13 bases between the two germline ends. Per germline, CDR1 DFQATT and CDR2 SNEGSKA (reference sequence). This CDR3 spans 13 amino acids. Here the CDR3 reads CSASNQTGTEAFF. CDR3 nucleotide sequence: TGCAGTGCTAGTAACCAAACCGGAACTGAAGCTTTCTTT.

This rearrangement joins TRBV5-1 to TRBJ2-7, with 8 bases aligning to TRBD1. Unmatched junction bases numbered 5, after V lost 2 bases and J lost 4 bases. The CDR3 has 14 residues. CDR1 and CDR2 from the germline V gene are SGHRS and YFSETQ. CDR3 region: CASSLGGTGYEQYF. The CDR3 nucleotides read TGCGCCAGCAGCTTAGGGGGGACAGGTTACGAGCAGTACTTC. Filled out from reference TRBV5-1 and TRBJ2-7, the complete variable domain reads KAGVTQTPRYLIKTRGQQVTLSCSPISGHRSVSWYQQTPGQGLQFLFEYFSETQRNKGNFPGRFSGRQFSNSRSEMNVSTLELGDSALYLCASSLGGTGYEQYFGPGTRLTVT.

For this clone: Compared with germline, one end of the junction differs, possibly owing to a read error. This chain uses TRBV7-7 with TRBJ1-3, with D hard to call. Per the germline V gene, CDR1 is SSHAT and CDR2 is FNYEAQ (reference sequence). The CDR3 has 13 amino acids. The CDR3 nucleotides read TGTGCTAGCAGCTCCAGTCCTGGAAACACCATATATTTT. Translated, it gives CASSSSPGNTIYF.

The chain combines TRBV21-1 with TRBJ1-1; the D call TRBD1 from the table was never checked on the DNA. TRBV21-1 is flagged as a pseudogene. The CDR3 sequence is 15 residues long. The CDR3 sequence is CASSKGGTGYTEAFF. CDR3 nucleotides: TGTGCCAGCAGCAAAGGTGGCACAGGCTACACTGAAGCTTTCTTT.

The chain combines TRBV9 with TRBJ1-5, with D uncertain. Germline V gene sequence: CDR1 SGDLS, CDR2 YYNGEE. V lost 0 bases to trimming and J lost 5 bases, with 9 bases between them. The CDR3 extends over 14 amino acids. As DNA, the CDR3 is TGTGCCAGCAGCGTAGACGGGGTCCATCAGCCCCAGCATTTT. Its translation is CASSVDGVHQPQHF. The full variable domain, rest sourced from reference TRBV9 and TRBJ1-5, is DSGVTQTPKHLITATGQRVTLRCSPRSGDLSVYWYQQSLDQGLQFLIQYYNGEERAKGNILERFSAQQFPDLHSELNLSSLELGDSALYFCASSVDGVHQPQHFGDGTRLSIL.

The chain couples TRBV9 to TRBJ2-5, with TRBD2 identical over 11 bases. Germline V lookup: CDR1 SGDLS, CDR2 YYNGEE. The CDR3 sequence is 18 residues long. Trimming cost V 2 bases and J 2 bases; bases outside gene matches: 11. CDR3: CASSVLSGASGGQETQYF. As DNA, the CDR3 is TGTGCCAGCAGCGTCCTTAGTGGGGCTAGCGGGGGGCAAGAGACCCAGTACTTC.

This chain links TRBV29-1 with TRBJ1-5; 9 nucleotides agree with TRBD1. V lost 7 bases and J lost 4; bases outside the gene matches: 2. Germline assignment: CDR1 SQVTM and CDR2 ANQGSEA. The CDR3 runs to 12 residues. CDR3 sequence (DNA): TGCAGCGCCGGACAGGGGAATCAGCCCCAGCATTTT. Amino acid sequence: CSAGQGNQPQHF.

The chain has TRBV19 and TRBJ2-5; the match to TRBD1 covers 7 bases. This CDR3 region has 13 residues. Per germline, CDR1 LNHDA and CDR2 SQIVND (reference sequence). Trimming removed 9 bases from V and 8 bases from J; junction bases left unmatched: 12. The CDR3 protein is CASQDRPTGTQYF. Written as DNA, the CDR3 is TGTGCCAGCCAGGACAGGCCCACCGGAACCCAGTACTTC.

The CDR3 reads CATSRGSGRDGSPLHF. The CDR3 DNA is TGTGCCACCAGCAGAGGATCTGGCAGGGATGGTTCACCCCTCCACTTT. This sequence joins TRBV15 and TRBJ1-6; a possible D gene is TRBD1 (5 bases). The CDR3 totals 16 residues. Germline V CDR1 and CDR2: LNHNV, YYDKDF (reference sequence). Trimming took off 1 base at V and 9 bases at J, with 16 bases between the two ends.

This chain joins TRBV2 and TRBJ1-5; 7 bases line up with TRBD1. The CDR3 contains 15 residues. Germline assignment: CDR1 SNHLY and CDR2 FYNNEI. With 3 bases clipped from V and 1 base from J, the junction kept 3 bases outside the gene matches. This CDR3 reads CASSDRGGSNQPQHF. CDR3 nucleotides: TGTGCCAGCAGTGACAGGGGGGGGAGCAATCAGCCCCAGCATTTT.

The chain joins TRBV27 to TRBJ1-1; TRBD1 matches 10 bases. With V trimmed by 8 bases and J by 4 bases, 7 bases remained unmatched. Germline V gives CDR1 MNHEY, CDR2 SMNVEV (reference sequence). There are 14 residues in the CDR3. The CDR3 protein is CASGDGQGGTEAFF. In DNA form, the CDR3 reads TGTGCCAGCGGGGATGGACAGGGGGGCACTGAAGCTTTCTTT.

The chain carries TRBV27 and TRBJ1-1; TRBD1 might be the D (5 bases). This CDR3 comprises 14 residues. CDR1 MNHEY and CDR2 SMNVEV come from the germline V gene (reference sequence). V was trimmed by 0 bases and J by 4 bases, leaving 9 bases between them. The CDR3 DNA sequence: TGTGCCAGCAGTTTATCGGCAGGGCCCACTGAAGCTTTCTTT. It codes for CASSLSAGPTEAFF.

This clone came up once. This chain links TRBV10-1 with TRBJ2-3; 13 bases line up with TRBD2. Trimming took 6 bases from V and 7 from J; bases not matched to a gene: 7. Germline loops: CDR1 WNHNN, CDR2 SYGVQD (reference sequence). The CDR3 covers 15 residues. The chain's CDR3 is CASSDPGLAGNTQYF. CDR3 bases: TGCGCCAGCAGCGACCCGGGACTAGCGGGGAATACGCAGTATTTT.

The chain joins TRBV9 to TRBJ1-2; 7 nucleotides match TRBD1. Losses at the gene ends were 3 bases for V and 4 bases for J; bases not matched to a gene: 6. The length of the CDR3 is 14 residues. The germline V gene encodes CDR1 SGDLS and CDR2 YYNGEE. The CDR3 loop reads CASSGGGTVYGYTF. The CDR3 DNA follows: TGTGCCAGCAGCGGAGGAGGGACAGTCTATGGCTACACCTTC.

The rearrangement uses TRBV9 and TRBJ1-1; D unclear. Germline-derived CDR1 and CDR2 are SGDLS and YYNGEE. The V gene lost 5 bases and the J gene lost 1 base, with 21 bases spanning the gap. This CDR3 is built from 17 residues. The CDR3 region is CASSAFGRTPGNTEAFF. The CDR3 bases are TGTGCCAGCAGTGCCTTCGGGCGAACGCCCGGGAACACTGAAGCTTTCTTT.

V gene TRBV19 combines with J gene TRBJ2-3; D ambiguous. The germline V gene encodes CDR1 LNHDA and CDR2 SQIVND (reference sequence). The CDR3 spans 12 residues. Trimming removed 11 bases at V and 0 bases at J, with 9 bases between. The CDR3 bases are TGTGCCTCAAGGGATAGCACAGATACGCAGTATTTT. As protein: CASRDSTDTQYF.

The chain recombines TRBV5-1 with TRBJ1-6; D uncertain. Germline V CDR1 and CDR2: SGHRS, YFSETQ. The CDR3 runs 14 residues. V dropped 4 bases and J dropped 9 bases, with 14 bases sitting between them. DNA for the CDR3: TGCGCCAGCAGCAATGGTGACGGATCTTCACCCCTCCACTTT. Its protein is CASSNGDGSSPLHF.

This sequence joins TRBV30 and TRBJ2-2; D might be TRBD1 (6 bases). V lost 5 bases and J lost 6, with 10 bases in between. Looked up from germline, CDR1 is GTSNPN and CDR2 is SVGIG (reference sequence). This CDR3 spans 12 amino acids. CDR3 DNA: TGTGCCTGGGGGGGCGAAGCCGGGGAGCTGTTTTTT. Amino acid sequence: CAWGGEAGELFF.

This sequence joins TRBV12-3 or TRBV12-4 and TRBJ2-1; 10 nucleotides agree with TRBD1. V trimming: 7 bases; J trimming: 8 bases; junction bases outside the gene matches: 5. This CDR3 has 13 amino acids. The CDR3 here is CASNTDRGHEQFF. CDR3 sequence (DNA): TGTGCCAGCAACACAGACAGGGGGCATGAGCAGTTCTTC.

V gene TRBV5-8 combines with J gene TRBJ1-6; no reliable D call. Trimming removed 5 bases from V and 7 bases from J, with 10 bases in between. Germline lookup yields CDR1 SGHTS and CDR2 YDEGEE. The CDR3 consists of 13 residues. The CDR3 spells CASSQGPNSPLHF. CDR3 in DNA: TGTGCCAGCAGTCAAGGACCCAATTCACCCCTCCACTTT.

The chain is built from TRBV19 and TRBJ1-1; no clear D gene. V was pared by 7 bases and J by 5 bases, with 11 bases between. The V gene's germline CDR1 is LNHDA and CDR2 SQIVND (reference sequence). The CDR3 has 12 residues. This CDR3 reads CASNMGGTEAFF. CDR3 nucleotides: TGTGCCAGTAATATGGGCGGGACTGAAGCTTTCTTT.

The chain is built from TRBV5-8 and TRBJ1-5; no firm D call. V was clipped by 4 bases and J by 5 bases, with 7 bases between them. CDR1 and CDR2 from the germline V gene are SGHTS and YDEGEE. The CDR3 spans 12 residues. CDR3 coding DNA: TGTGCCAGCAGCCCTTTTCATCAGCCCCAGCATTTT. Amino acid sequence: CASSPFHQPQHF.